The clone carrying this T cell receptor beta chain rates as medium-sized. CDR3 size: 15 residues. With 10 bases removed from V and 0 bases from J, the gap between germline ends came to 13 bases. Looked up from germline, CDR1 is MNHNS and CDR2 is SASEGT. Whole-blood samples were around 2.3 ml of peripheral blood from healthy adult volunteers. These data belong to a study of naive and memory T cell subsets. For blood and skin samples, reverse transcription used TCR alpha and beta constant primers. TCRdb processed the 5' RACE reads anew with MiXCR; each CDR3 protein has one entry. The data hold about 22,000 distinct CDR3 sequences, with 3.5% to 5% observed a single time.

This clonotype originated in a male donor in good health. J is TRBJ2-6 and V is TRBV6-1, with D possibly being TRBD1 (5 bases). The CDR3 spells CATLRQSSGANVLTF. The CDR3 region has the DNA TGTGCCACCTTGAGACAGAGCTCTGGGGCCAACGTCCTGACTTTC.